The 3 T cell receptor beta chains given below trace back to one sample, sequenced in a study of early T cells in non-severe SARS-CoV-2 infection. MiXCR was run by TCRdb on the 5' RACE reads, yielding one entry per CDR3 protein. In the table there are about 44,000 distinct CDR3 sequences, 23% of which are singletons. This specimen consisted of whole blood, obtained at baseline. These receptors originate from an adult who was a healthcare worker with PCR-confirmed SARS-CoV-2 infection or an uninfected control (not recorded which).

The genes are TRBV7-8 and TRBJ2-3; 12 bases are a match to TRBD2. The CDR3 is made up of 16 amino acids. V shed 5 bases, J shed 1 base, and the junction held 4 bases outside the gene matches. In germline, CDR1 is SGHVS, CDR2 FQNEAQ. This chain's CDR3 is CASSPRLAGGTDTQYF. The CDR3 nucleotides are TGTGCCAGCAGCCCAAGACTAGCGGGGGGCACAGATACGCAGTATTTT.

V usage is TRBV18 and J usage is TRBJ2-7; 11 nucleotides line up with TRBD2. This CDR3 region has 15 residues. Per germline, CDR1 KGHSH and CDR2 LQKENI. J lost 5 bases, V lost 4 bases, and 7 bases had no gene match. This CDR3 is CASSRIAGGPDEQYF. The CDR3 DNA follows: TGTGCCAGCTCACGGATAGCGGGGGGGCCGGACGAGCAGTACTTC.

The rearrangement links TRBV7-9 to TRBJ2-7; TRBD2 might be the D (6 bases). Germline V gene sequence: CDR1 SEHNR, CDR2 FQNEAQ (reference sequence). The V gene lost 2 bases and the J gene lost 7 bases, with 12 bases spanning the gap. This CDR3 contains 13 residues. The CDR3 DNA sequence: TGTGCCAGCAGCTTAACTTCAGGAGGGGAGCAGTACTTC. Amino acids: CASSLTSGGEQYF. Variable domain in full (rest from reference TRBV7-9 and TRBJ2-7): DTGVSQNPRHKITKRGQNVTFRCDPISEHNRLYWYRQTLGQGPEFLTYFQNEAQLEKSRLLSDRFSAERPKGSFSTLEIQRTEQGDSAMYLCASSLTSGGEQYFGPGTRLTVT.